Shown below are 16 T cell receptor beta chains from a single sample sequenced in a study of breast tumors, draining lymph nodes, adjacent tissues. TCRdb reprocessed the multiplex PCR reads with MiXCR, giving one entry per CDR3 protein. This table holds around 250,000 distinct CDR3 sequences, under 40% found once. Samples came from axillary lymph nodes draining the breast cancer. Material: axillary lymph node tissue. These receptors all come from a female donor with breast cancer. Some clones in this sample may be carry-over from other donors' samples.

This clonotype was seen a handful of times. The genes are TRBV7-2 and TRBJ2-4; D may be TRBD2 (7 bases). Trimming removed 5 bases from V and 12 bases from J, with 14 bases in between. Per the germline V gene, CDR1 is SGHTA and CDR2 is FQGNSA. This CDR3 spans 12 amino acids. DNA of the CDR3: TGTGCCAGCAGCGAGGGGGGGGCCGGTCAGTACTTC. Translated, it gives CASSEGGAGQYF.

The rearrangement joins TRBV7-3 to TRBJ2-5, with 14 bases that match TRBD2. TRBJ2-7 matches the DNA end more closely, so the J call is doubtful. This CDR3 region has 15 residues. Germline V lookup: CDR1 SGHTA, CDR2 FQGTGA. Written as DNA, the CDR3 is TGTGCCAGCAGCCCGGGACTAGCGGGAGAATACGAGCAGTACTTC. It yields the protein CASSPGLAGEYEQYF.

This clonotype occurred many times. This sequence joins TRBV5-1 and TRBJ2-5; weak D call: TRBD2 (5 bases). CDR3 length: 12 amino acids. Germline V gene sequence: CDR1 SGHRS, CDR2 YFSETQ. The V end lost 4 bases, the J end lost 4 bases, and 8 bases lay between the germline ends. The CDR3 coding sequence is TGCGCCAGCAGCGAAGGACTAGAGACCCAGTACTTC. Amino acid sequence: CASSEGLETQYF.

In its sample, this clonotype was seen many times. The chain is built from TRBV7-3 and TRBJ2-1; D gene ambiguous. Germline CDR1 is SGHTA and CDR2 is FQGTGA. This CDR3 region has 12 residues. V was cut by 8 bases and J by 9 bases, with 14 bases left in between. CDR3 sequence reads: CASEGPSGEQFF. Here the CDR3 DNA reads TGTGCCAGCGAAGGCCCTTCCGGTGAGCAGTTCTTC.

This clonotype was counted ten times or more. This chain links TRBV7-9 with TRBJ2-3; perhaps TRBD2 as D (5 bases). V was pared by 1 base and J by 1 base, with 15 bases between. Germline CDR1 is SEHNR and CDR2 is FQNEAQ (reference sequence). There are 17 residues in the CDR3. The CDR3 coding sequence is TGTGCCAGCAGCTTAGGGAGCGGCGGCTTGGGCACAGATACGCAGTATTTT. It encodes CASSLGSGGLGTDTQYF.

This clonotype was recorded a few times. Since a much larger clone is just one base distant, this may be a read error. It is unclear where the CDR3 begins or ends on the DNA, so no DNA is shown, and the CDR3 is as TCRdb lists it. This chain connects TRBV12-3 or TRBV12-4 to TRBJ2-7; TRBD1 is the table's D call, not checked against the DNA. The CDR3 has 14 amino acids, counting both end residues. This CDR3 reads CASSFGAGVYEQYF.

Points on this clonotype: One end of the junction does not line up with germline, which may come from a read error. The chain recombines TRBV4-1 with TRBJ1-1; the match to TRBD1 covers 7 bases. Germline assignment: CDR1 MGHRA and CDR2 YSYEKL. The CDR3 runs 14 residues. The CDR3 is CASSQEAGGTEAFF. As DNA, the CDR3 is TGTGCCAGCAGCCAAGAGGCAGGGGGCACTGAAGCTTTCTTT.

V is TRBV7-9 and J is TRBJ2-5; D uncertain. The CDR3 has 14 residues. Germline lookup yields CDR1 SEHNR and CDR2 FQNEAQ (reference sequence). The V and J ends lost 1 base and 0 bases respectively, with 6 bases between them. CDR3 residues: CASSLGVHQETQYF. The CDR3 DNA follows: TGTGCCAGCAGCTTAGGTGTCCACCAAGAGACCCAGTACTTC.

This clonotype was detected ten times or more. This chain connects TRBV7-9 to TRBJ2-1; 11 bases are a match to TRBD2. The CDR3 is 14 amino acids. Germline values: CDR1 SEHNR, CDR2 FQNEAQ (reference sequence). CDR3 sequence: CASDSSGRGDEQFF. CDR3 nucleotides: TGTGCGTCCGACAGTAGCGGGAGGGGCGATGAGCAGTTCTTC.

The table lists this clonotype with many counts. J is TRBJ2-1 and V is TRBV10-3; 7 nucleotides align to TRBD1. Germline CDR1 and CDR2: ENHRY and SYGVKD. V dropped 2 bases and J dropped 5; count of bases not matched to a gene: 3. The CDR3 has 14 amino acids. DNA of the CDR3: TGTGCCATCAGTGAGCCCGGGACAGACAATGAGCAGTTCTTC. The encoded protein is CAISEPGTDNEQFF.

In this sample, this clonotype turned up many times. In nucleotides, the CDR3 is TGTGCCAGCAGCGCCCGTTTGGCCGACTCTGGAAACACCATATATTTT. Translating it yields CASSARLADSGNTIYF. This sequence joins TRBV9 and TRBJ1-3; D call uncertain. Germline V gene lookup returns CDR1 SGDLS and CDR2 YYNGEE. CDR3 size: 16 residues. Trimming took 3 bases from V and 0 from J, leaving 13 bases between them.

This clonotype was detected ten times or more. The chain recombines TRBV6-6 with TRBJ2-5; weak D call: TRBD1 (6 bases). CDR3 length: 16 residues. Deletions cut 6 bases from V and 4 bases from J, with 21 bases between. Looked up from germline, CDR1 is MNHNY and CDR2 is SVGAGI (reference sequence). This CDR3 reads CASRPAGGGLGETQYF. CDR3 in DNA: TGTGCCAGCAGACCGGCTGGGGGCGGGCTAGGAGAGACCCAGTACTTC.

A word on this clonotype: One end of the junction fails to match germline, which may point to a read error. CDR3 nucleotide sequence: TGTGCCAGCAGTGTCAAGGCGGGAGGGCAGCCGACTGGGCCCAACGTCCTGACTTTC. It yields the protein CASSVKAGGQPTGPNVLTF. The chain has TRBV7-3 and TRBJ2-6; TRBD2 matches 9 bases. The CDR3 loop spans 19 amino acids. Per germline, CDR1 SGHTA and CDR2 FQGTGA.

This clonotype was observed at least ten times. CDR3 DNA: TGCAGTGCTAGTCTCGTGGCCGGAGAGACCCAGTACTTC. Translation gives CSASLVAGETQYF. The chain carries TRBV20-1 and TRBJ2-5, with D unresolved. The CDR3 is 13 amino acids. V lost 3 bases and J 4 bases, leaving 12 bases between the germline ends. Germline V gene lookup returns CDR1 DFQATT and CDR2 SNEGSKA (reference sequence).

This clonotype was counted ten times or more. CDR3 sequence (DNA): TGTGCCAGCAGCCCCGACCCGTCGGGTGGGACCCAGTACTTC. Translation: CASSPDPSGGTQYF. This chain uses TRBV11-2 with TRBJ2-5; no clear D gene. Between the trimmed V and J ends, which lost 5 bases and 7 bases, there was a span of 17 bases. The CDR3 has 14 amino acids. In germline, CDR1 is SGHAT, CDR2 FQNNGV.

Remarks on this clonotype: Since a much larger clone is just one base distant, this may be a read error. This chain links TRBV9 with TRBJ2-2; D is perhaps TRBD2 (5 bases). CDR1 SGDLS and CDR2 YYNGEE come from the germline V gene. The CDR3 covers 15 residues. In DNA, the CDR3 is TGTGCCAGCAGCGGGCCGACGGCGAACACCGGGGAGCCGTTTTTT. This codes for CASSGPTANTGEPFF.